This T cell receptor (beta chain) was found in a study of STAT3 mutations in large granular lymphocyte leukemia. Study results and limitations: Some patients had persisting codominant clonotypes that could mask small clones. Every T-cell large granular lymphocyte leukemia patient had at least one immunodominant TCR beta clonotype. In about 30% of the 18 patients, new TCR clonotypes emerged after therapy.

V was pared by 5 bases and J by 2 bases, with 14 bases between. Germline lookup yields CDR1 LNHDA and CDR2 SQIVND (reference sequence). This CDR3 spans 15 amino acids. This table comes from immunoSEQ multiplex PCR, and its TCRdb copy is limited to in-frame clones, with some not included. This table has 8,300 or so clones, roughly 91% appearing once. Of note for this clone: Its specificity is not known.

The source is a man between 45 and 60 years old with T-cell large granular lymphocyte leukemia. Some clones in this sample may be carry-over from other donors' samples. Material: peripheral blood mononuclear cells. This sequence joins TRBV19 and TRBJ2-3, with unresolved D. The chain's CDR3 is CASSGSRRVTDTQYF. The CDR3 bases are TGTGCCAGTAGTGGATCTAGACGGGTCACAGATACGCAGTATTTT.